This T cell receptor beta chain was obtained from a study of CD8+ T cells in alopecia areata listed by TCRdb under 2018. About the full investigation: The study used high-throughput TCRbeta sequencing to examine T cell clonal expansion in alopecia areata, in both the C3H/HeJ mouse model and human patients. RNA was extracted with the PAXgene miRNA kit for fixed scalp, the miRNeasy kit for PBMCs, and the RNeasy kit for mouse skin. Scalp clonality was compared across normal scalp (n=4), patchy alopecia areata scalp (n=8), and alopecia totalis/universalis scalp (n=8). Human TCRbeta sequencing covered scalp tissue and sorted CD4+ and CD8+ peripheral blood T cells from patchy and totalis/universalis alopecia areata patients and healthy controls. TCRbeta CDR3 regions were amplified by immunoSEQ multiplex PCR using 35 Vbeta forward and 13 Jbeta reverse primers.

Library creation used the immunoSEQ multiplex PCR assay. To provide template for TCR sequencing, every sample had RNA extracted and reverse transcribed into cDNA. SuperScript III was used to make first-strand cDNA, primed with a 2:1 mix of oligo-dT and random hexamers. A synthetic immune receptor repertoire was used to gauge amplification bias, and whatever bias remained was removed computationally. In the paper's pipeline: Raw reads were preprocessed to remove errors, and CDR3 was defined according to IMGT conventions as the region from the conserved cysteine to phenylalanine. To get clonality, Shannon entropy was normalized by log2 of the number of productive unique TCRs and the result was subtracted from 1. Whether each scalp clone was CD4 or CD8 was inferred by checking scalp TCRbeta sequences against the CD4 and CD8 repertoires from sorted blood. TCRdb took this table from immuneACCESS and kept in-frame rearrangements with V and J called. Such tables lack part of the clones; where checked against another copy, unresolved V genes explain under half of the gap, and the rest is unexplained. Clone size and the V and J calls come from that table; the DNA yielded D and trimming. The table for this sample lists around 190,000 clones; around three fifths of them were counted only once. The ten largest clones add up to nearly 5% of the sample.

CDR1 SNHLY and CDR2 FYNNEI are derived from the germline V gene. Taken from cysteine to phenylalanine, the CDR3 has 13 residues. The sequence is cut down to CDR3 DNA, 39 bases in frame from base 1. The full study reports these points: Unlike mouse skin, which is dominated by gammadelta T cells, normal human skin has resident alphabeta T cells that are also sequenced, and this complicates analysis of the scalp TCR repertoire. Compared with mice, TCR sequences shared between patients were less clear, possibly partly because of HLA diversity across the patient population. Higher clonality and more expanded CD8+ clones were observed in lesional scalp than in normal scalp, particularly in alopecia totalis/universalis, a finding suggestive of antigenic drive.

With regard to this clone: Its antigen has not been determined. No base quality values were provided; no much bigger clone lies one nucleotide off.

PBMCs were separated by density centrifugation and stained for CD3, CD4 and CD8, after which CD4+ and CD8+ T cells were sorted on a FACSAria. Scalp biopsies and blood samples were obtained from unaffected controls. This clonotype originated in a human donor in good health. In this chain, TRBV2 is recombined with TRBJ1-1; a tentative D match to TRBD1 spans 6 bases. Sequencing was carried out using CD8+ T cells sorted from blood. The CDR3 region reads CAIGGAMNTEAFF. The DNA sequence is given as TGTGCTATAGGGGGGGCGATGAACACTGAAGCTTTCTTT.